This T cell receptor beta chain was identified during a study of blood T cell repertoires in COVID-19. Study overall: The United States, Italy and Spain were the sources of the acute and convalescent COVID-19 samples. The cDNA or gDNA used as material had been derived from T cells, B-cell-depleted T cells, or PBMCs.

Germline CDR1 and CDR2: MNHEY and SVGAGI. The CDR3 has 16 amino acids. Losses at the gene ends were 0 bases for V and 2 bases for J; bases not matched to a gene: 2. Original analysis: Amplification of reference gene primers was used by the study to estimate nucleated cell counts. This table comes from immunoSEQ multiplex PCR, and its TCRdb copy is limited to in-frame clones, with some not included. V and J calls and clone size are given by that table; D and trimming were obtained from the DNA. The data hold 200,000 to 300,000 clones, with over 70% observed a single time. The specimen sequenced was peripheral blood. The chain is built from TRBV6-5 and TRBJ2-5; 11 positions match TRBD2. This sequence was found in a woman between 40 and 50 years old who had recovered from COVID-19. CDR3 DNA: TGTGCCAGCAGTTACTCGCTAGCGGGGGGTCAAGAGACCCAGTACTTC. Protein sequence: CASSYSLAGGQETQYF.